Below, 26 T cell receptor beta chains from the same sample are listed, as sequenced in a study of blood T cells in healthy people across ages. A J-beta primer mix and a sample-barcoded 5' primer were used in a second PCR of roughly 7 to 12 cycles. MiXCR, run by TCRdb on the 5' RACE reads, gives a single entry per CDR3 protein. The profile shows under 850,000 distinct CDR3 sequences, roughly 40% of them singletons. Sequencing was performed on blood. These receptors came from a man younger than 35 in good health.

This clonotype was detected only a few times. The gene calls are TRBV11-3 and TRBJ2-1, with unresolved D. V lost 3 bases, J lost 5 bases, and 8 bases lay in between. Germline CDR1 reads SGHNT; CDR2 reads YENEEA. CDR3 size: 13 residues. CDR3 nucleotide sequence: TGTGCCAGCAGCTTCGCGGAAGACAATGAGCAGTTCTTC. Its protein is CASSFAEDNEQFF.

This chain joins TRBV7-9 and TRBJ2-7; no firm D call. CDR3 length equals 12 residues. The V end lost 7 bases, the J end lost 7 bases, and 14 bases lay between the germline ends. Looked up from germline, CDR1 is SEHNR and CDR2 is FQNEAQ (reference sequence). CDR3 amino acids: CASTKYKYEQYF. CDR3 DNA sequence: TGTGCCAGCACCAAATATAAGTATGAGCAGTACTTC.

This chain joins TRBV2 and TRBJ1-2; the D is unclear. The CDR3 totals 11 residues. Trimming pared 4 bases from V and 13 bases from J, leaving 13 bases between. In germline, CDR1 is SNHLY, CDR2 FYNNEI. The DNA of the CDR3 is TGTGCCAGCAGTGCGAGCTTGTGGGGCACCTTC. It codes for CASSASLWGTF.

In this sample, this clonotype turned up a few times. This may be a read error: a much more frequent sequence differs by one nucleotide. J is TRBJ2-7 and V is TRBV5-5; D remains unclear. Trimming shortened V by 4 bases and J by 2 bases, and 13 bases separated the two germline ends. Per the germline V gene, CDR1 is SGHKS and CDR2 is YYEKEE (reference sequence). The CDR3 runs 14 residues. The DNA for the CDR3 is TGTGCCAGCAGCCAGACTCTTAATGCCTACGAGCAGTACTTC. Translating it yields CASSQTLNAYEQYF.

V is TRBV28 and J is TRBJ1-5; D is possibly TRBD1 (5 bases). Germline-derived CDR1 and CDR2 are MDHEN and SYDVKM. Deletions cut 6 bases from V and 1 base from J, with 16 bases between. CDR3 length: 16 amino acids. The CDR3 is CASSPPPRVSNQPQHF. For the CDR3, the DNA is TGTGCCAGCAGCCCACCCCCCAGGGTAAGCAATCAGCCCCAGCATTTT. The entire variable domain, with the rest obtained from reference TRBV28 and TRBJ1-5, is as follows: DVKVTQSSRYLVKRTGEKVFLECVQDMDHENMFWYRQDPGLGLRLIYFSYDVKMKEKGDIPEGYSVSREKKERFSLILESASTNQTSMYLCASSPPPRVSNQPQHFGDGTRLSIL.

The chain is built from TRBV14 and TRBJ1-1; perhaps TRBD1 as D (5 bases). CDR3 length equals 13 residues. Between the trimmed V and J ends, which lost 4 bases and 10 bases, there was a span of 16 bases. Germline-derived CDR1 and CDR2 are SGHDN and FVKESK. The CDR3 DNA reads TGTGCCAGCAGCCCTCTGGGACCTGGGGGAGCTTTCTTT. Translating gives CASSPLGPGGAFF.

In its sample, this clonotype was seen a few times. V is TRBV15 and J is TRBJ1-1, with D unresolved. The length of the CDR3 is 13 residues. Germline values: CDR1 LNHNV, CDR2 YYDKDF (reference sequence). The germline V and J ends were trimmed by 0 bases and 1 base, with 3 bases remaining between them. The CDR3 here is CATSRDPNTEAFF. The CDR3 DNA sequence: TGTGCCACCAGCAGAGATCCGAACACTGAAGCTTTCTTT.

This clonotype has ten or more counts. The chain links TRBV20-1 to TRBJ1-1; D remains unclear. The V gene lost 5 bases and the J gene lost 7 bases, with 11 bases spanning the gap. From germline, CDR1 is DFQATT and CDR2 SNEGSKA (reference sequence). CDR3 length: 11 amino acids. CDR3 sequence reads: CSAPNSFEAFF. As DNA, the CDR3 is TGCAGTGCTCCTAACTCCTTTGAAGCTTTCTTT.

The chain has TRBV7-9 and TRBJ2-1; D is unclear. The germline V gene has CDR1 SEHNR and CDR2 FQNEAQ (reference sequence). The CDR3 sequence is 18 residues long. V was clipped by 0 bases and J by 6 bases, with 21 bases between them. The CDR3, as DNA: TGTGCCAGCAGCTTAGCAGTGATGGCAGGCAAAACCTGCAATGAGCAGTTCTTC. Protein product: CASSLAVMAGKTCNEQFF.

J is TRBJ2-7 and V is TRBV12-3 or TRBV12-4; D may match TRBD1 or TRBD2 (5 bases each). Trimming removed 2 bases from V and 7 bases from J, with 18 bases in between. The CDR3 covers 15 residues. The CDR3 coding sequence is TGTGCCAGCAGTTTATCGGGGCACCCGAGCGATGAGCAGTACTTC. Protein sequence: CASSLSGHPSDEQYF.

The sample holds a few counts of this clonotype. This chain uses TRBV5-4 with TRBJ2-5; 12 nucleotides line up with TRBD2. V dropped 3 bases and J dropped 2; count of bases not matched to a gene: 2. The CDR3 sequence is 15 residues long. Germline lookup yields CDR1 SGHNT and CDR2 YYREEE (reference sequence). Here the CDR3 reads CASSWGTSGQETQYF. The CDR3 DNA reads TGTGCCAGCAGCTGGGGGACTAGCGGGCAAGAGACCCAGTACTTC. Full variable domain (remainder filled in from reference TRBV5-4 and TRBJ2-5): ETGVTQSPTHLIKTRGQQVTLRCSSQSGHNTVSWYQQALGQGPQFIFQYYREEENGRGNFPPRFSGLQFPNYSSELNVNALELDDSALYLCASSWGTSGQETQYFGPGTRLLVL.

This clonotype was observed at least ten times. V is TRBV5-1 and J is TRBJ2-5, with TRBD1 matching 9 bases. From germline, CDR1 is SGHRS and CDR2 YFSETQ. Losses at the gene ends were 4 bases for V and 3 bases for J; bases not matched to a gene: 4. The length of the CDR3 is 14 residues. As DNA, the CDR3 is TGCGCCAGCAGCACAGGGACAGGGAAAGAGACCCAGTACTTC. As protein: CASSTGTGKETQYF.

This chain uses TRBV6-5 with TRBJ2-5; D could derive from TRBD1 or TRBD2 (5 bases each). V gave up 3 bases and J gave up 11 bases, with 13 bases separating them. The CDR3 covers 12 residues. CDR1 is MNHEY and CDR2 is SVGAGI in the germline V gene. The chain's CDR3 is CASSYRGGEQYF. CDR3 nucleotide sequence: TGTGCCAGCAGTTATCGTGGGGGTGAGCAGTACTTC.

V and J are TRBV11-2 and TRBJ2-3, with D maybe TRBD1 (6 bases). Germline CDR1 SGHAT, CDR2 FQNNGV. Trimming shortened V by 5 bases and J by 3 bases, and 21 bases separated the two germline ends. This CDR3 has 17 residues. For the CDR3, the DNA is TGTGCCAGCAGCCCCCTAAGGGGGTCCCCGGGGACAGATACGCAGTATTTT. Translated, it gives CASSPLRGSPGTDTQYF.

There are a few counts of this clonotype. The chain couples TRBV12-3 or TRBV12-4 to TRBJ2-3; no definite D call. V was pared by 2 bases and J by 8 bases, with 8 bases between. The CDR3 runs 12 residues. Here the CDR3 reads CASSLPHGTQYF. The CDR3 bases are TGTGCCAGCAGTTTACCCCACGGTACGCAGTATTTT.

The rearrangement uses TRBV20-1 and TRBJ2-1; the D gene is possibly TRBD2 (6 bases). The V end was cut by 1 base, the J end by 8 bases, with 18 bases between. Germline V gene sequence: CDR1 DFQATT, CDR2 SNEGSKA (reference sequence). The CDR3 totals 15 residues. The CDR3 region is CSARGGASYLDEQFF. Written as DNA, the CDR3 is TGCAGTGCTAGAGGCGGGGCATCGTATCTGGATGAGCAGTTCTTC.

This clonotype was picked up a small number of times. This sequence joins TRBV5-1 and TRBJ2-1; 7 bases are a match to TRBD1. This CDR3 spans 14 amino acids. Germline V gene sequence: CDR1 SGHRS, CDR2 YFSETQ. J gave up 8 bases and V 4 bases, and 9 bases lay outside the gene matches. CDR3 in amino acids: CASSAGTDNYEQFF. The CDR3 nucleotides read TGCGCCAGCAGCGCCGGGACAGACAACTATGAGCAGTTCTTC.

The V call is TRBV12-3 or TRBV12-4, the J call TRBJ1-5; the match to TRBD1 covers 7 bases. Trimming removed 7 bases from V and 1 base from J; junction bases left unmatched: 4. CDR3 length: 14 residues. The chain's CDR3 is CASKQTGSNQPQHF. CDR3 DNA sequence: TGTGCCAGCAAACAGACAGGGAGCAATCAGCCCCAGCATTTT.

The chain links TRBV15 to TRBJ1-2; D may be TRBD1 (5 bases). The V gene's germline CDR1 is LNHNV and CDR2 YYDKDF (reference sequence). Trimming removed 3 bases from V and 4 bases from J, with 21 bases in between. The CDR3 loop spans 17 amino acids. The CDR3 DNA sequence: TGTGCCACCAGCAGGCCCCTCGGCGGGGGGTCGGTCTATGGCTACACCTTC. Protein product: CATSRPLGGGSVYGYTF.

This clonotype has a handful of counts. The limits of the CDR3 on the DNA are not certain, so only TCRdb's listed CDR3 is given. The CDR3 protein is CASSTSDHGNIQYF. This chain uses TRBV25-1 with TRBJ2-4. The CDR3 numbers 14 amino acids, ends counted. The V gene's germline CDR1 is MGHDK and CDR2 SYGVNS.

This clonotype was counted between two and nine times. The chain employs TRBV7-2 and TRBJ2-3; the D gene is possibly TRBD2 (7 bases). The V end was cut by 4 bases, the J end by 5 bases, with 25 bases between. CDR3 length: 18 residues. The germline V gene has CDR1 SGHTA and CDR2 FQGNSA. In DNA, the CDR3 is TGTGCCAGCAGCTCCAAGGGGAGGGGGGCCCGGGGGATAGATACGCAGTATTTT. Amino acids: CASSSKGRGARGIDTQYF.

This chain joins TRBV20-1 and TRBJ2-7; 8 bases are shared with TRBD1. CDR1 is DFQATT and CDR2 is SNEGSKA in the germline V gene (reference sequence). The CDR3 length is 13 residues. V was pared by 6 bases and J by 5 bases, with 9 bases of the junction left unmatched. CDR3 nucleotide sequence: TGCAGTGCCAGGGGGCACCTTACCGACGAGCAGTACTTC. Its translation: CSARGHLTDEQYF.

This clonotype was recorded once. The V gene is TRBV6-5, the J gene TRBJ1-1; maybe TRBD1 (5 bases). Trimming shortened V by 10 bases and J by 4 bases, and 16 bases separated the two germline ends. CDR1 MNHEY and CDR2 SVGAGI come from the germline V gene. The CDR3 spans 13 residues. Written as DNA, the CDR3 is TGTGCCACCTGGGCCGGGGCGGGCACTGAAGCTTTCTTT. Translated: CATWAGAGTEAFF.

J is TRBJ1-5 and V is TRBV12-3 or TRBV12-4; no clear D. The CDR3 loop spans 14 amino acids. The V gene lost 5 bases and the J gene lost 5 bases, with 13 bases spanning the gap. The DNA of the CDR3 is TGTGCCAGCAGTCTCCGGTACCCCCATCAGCCCCAGCATTTT. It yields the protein CASSLRYPHQPQHF.

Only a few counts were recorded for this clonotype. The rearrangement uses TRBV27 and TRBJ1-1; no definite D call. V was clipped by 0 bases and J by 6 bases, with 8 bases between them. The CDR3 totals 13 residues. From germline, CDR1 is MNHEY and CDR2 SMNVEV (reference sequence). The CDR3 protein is CASSLSPRSEAFF. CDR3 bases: TGTGCCAGCAGTTTATCTCCCAGGTCTGAAGCTTTCTTT.

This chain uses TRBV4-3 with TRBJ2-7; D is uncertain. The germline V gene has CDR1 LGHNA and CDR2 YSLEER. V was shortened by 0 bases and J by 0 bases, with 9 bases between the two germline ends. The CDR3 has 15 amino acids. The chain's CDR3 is CASSQDRDSSYEQYF. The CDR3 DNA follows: TGCGCCAGCAGCCAAGATAGGGATAGCTCCTACGAGCAGTACTTC.